Presented here are 5 T cell receptor beta chains from one specimen sequenced in a study of T cells in Graves' hyperthyroidism and ophthalmopathy. RNA transcripts were the template for amplifying TCR beta CDR3 regions. First-round RT-PCR targeting the TCR CDR3 was performed with the HTBI primer set. Each CDR3 protein is one row after TCRdb ran MiXCR on the multiplex PCR reads. The sample contains about 760,000 distinct CDR3 sequences, 30% to 40% of which appear only once. Sequenced sample: blood. These receptors originate from a woman aged 40 to 49 with Graves' hyperthyroidism.

This clonotype was counted at least ten times. The gene calls are TRBV12-3 or TRBV12-4 and TRBJ2-7, with D perhaps being TRBD1 or TRBD2 (7 bases each). The CDR3 is made up of 16 amino acids. Between the trimmed V and J ends, which lost 3 bases and 7 bases, there was a span of 22 bases. The CDR3 DNA reads TGTGCCAGCAGTTTGGGGGAGGGGACAGAGACGGATGAGCAGTACTTC. Its translation is CASSLGEGTETDEQYF.

This chain uses TRBV28 with TRBJ1-1; maybe TRBD1 (6 bases). Per germline, CDR1 MDHEN and CDR2 SYDVKM. Between the trimmed V and J ends, which lost 5 bases and 4 bases, there was a span of 17 bases. This CDR3 comprises 15 residues. Written as DNA, the CDR3 is TGTGCCAGCAGTCCGTCACAGGGCTGGGGCACTGAAGCTTTCTTT. Protein sequence: CASSPSQGWGTEAFF. Supplemented by reference TRBV28 and TRBJ1-1, the full variable domain reads DVKVTQSSRYLVKRTGEKVFLECVQDMDHENMFWYRQDPGLGLRLIYFSYDVKMKEKGDIPEGYSVSREKKERFSLILESASTNQTSMYLCASSPSQGWGTEAFFGQGTRLTVV.

The rearrangement joins TRBV19 to TRBJ1-1; D unresolved. The germline V and J ends were trimmed by 3 bases and 1 base, with 12 bases remaining between them. Germline CDR1 is LNHDA and CDR2 is SQIVND (reference sequence). The CDR3 runs to 15 residues. The CDR3 sequence: CASSIKLAPNTEAFF. The CDR3 coding sequence is TGTGCCAGTAGTATTAAATTGGCACCGAACACTGAAGCTTTCTTT.

The CDR3 is CASSDPGHLREAFF. As DNA, the CDR3 is TGTGCCAGCAGTGATCCGGGGCACCTTCGGGAAGCTTTCTTT. The chain combines TRBV12-3 or TRBV12-4 with TRBJ1-1; D is perhaps TRBD1 (5 bases). The CDR3 spans 14 residues. The V end lost 5 bases, the J end lost 8 bases, and 18 bases lay between the germline ends.

The chain has TRBV10-3 and TRBJ1-2, with TRBD1 matching 10 bases. Losses at the gene ends were 9 bases for V and 3 bases for J; bases not matched to a gene: 7. Looked up from germline, CDR1 is ENHRY and CDR2 is SYGVKD. This CDR3 contains 14 residues. CDR3 region: CAMDPGQGYYGYTF. CDR3 coding DNA: TGTGCCATGGACCCGGGACAGGGGTACTATGGCTACACCTTC.